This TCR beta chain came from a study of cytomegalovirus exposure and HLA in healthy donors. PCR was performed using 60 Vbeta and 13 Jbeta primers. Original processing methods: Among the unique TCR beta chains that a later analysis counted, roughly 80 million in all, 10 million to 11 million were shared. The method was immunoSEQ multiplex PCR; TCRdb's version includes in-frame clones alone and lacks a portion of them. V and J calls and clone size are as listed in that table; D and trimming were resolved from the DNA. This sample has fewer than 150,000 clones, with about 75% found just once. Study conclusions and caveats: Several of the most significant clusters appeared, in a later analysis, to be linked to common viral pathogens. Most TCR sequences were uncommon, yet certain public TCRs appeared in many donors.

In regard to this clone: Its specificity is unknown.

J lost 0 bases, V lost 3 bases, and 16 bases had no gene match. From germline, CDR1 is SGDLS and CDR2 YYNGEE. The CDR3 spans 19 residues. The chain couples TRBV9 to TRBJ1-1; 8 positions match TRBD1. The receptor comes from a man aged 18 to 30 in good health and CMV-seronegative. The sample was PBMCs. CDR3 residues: CASSAGQGWRGKMNTEAFF. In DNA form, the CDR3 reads TGTGCCAGCAGCGCTGGACAGGGTTGGAGGGGCAAAATGAACACTGAAGCTTTCTTT.